Only a few counts were recorded for the clone carrying this T cell receptor (beta chain). Its specificity is unknown. This entry belongs to a study of regulatory T cells in long-lasting Graves disease. Sample time point: persistent/refractory GD, antithyroid drugs over 5 years with positive TRAb. Construction of the TCR library relied on RNA isolated from PBMCs. A volume of about 9.9 milliliters of peripheral blood was collected in EDTA tubes. Study results and caveats: Among the persistent patients, 2,500 to 3,000 public clonotypes were shared, more than the roughly 970 shared among new patients. The analysis examined peripheral blood only and excluded thyroid tissue.

Both iRepertoire HTBI primers and Arm-PCR of CDR3 regions were used to build the TCR beta libraries. TCRdb re-called the multiplex PCR reads through MiXCR, storing one row per CDR3 protein. The profile shows more than 350,000 distinct CDR3 sequences, roughly 23% of them singletons. V lost 0 bases and J 4 bases, leaving 13 bases between the germline ends. The CDR3 loop spans 15 amino acids. Germline CDR1 and CDR2: SGHKS and YYEKEE (reference sequence). This rearrangement joins TRBV5-5 to TRBJ2-5; a weak D match, TRBD1 (6 bases). The clonotype was recovered from a female donor with Graves disease. This specimen was peripheral blood mononuclear cells (PBMCs), taken when the disease was refractory, from a patient treated with antithyroid drugs. As DNA, the CDR3 is TGTGCCAGCAGCTTGGGGCTTGGGGGCGGAGAGACCCAGTACTTC. Its protein product is CASSLGLGGGETQYF.